One sample yielded the 30 T cell receptor beta chains listed below, sequenced in a study of shared clonotypes between healthy human individuals (dated by TCRdb to 2018 to 2021). Libraries were made using the immunoSEQ multiplex PCR assay. TCRdb took over this immuneACCESS table, retaining in-frame rearrangements with V and J assigned. Such tables are incomplete; in checked studies, under half of the missing clones stem from an unresolved V gene, and the remainder is unexplained. A total of 450,000 to 600,000 clones appear in this sample, less than 80% of them only once. The ten largest clones capture less than 15% of the sample. Sequencing used PBMCs. All receptors come from a woman between 35 and 50 years old in good health. Some clones in this sample may be carry-over from other donors' samples.

This chain joins TRBV9 and TRBJ1-4; D unclear. Germline-derived CDR1 and CDR2 are SGDLS and YYNGEE. The CDR3 loop spans 15 amino acids. V dropped 0 bases and J dropped 2 bases, with 8 bases sitting between them. The CDR3 spells CASSVGSSTNEKLFF. CDR3 DNA: TGTGCCAGCAGCGTAGGGAGCTCTACTAATGAAAAACTGTTTTTT.

This chain uses TRBV2 with TRBJ2-1, with TRBD2 matching 14 bases. CDR1 SNHLY and CDR2 FYNNEI come from the germline V gene. The CDR3 covers 14 residues. V lost 10 bases to trimming and J lost 5 bases; unmatched junction nucleotides: 4. The CDR3 bases are TGTGCCACCTCGGGACTAGCGGGAGACAATGAGCAGTTCTTC. Its translation: CATSGLAGDNEQFF.

V and J are TRBV5-4 and TRBJ2-5, with D possibly being TRBD1 (5 bases). V was clipped by 0 bases and J by 1 base, with 13 bases between them. There are 16 residues in the CDR3. CDR1 and CDR2 (germline): SGHNT, YYREEE (reference sequence). The CDR3 DNA sequence: TGTGCCAGCAGCTTGGGGACGACAGCGACCCAAGAGACCCAGTACTTC. Its protein is CASSLGTTATQETQYF.

This clone was seen a single time. The genes are TRBV5-5 and TRBJ2-5; TRBD1 aligns across 10 bases. V trimming: 3 bases; J trimming: 5 bases; junction bases outside the gene matches: 10. The germline V gene has CDR1 SGHKS and CDR2 YYEKEE (reference sequence). The CDR3 loop spans 16 amino acids. CDR3 loop: CASSYPDRGIVETQYF. In DNA form, the CDR3 reads TGTGCCAGCAGCTACCCGGACAGGGGGATTGTGGAGACCCAGTACTTC.

Notes on this clone: The same CDR3 is also encoded by other DNA sequences in this sample. J is TRBJ2-1 and V is TRBV6-5; D not resolved. Trimming left V 4 bases short and J 0 bases short, with 4 bases between. CDR1 is MNHEY and CDR2 is SVGAGI in the germline V gene. The CDR3 is made up of 13 amino acids. The CDR3 region has the DNA TGTGCCAGCAGTTTGACCTCCTACAATGAGCAGTTCTTC. Translated: CASSLTSYNEQFF.

The chain recombines TRBV27 with TRBJ1-1; D not resolved. Germline CDR1 and CDR2: MNHEY and SMNVEV (reference sequence). V dropped 6 bases and J dropped 5 bases, with 22 bases sitting between them. The CDR3 length is 16 residues. DNA of the CDR3: TGTGCCAGCAGCCCTAACCCGGGCCTCAGGTGGACTGAAGCTTTCTTT. Amino acids: CASSPNPGLRWTEAFF.

The chain uses TRBV29-1 and TRBJ2-7; 14 bases are a match to TRBD2. CDR3 length equals 14 residues. Germline assignment: CDR1 SQVTM and CDR2 ANQGSEA. The V gene end was trimmed by 1 base and the J gene end by 5 bases; junction bases not matched to a gene: 1. The CDR3 is CSVEGGLAGDEQYF. CDR3 nucleotides: TGCAGCGTTGAAGGGGGACTAGCGGGAGACGAGCAGTACTTC.

The chain carries TRBV7-9 and TRBJ2-2, with D possibly TRBD2 on 6 matching bases. Germline CDR1 SEHNR, CDR2 FQNEAQ (reference sequence). The germline V and J ends were trimmed by 3 bases and 3 bases, with 11 bases remaining between them. This CDR3 has 15 residues. CDR3 nucleotide sequence: TGTGCCAGCAGCTTTAGGAGGGGTGACACCGGGGAGCTGTTTTTT. It encodes CASSFRRGDTGELFF.

The chain recombines TRBV18 with TRBJ1-1; no clear D. CDR3 length equals 13 residues. V was cut by 4 bases and J by 1 base, with 7 bases left in between. Germline V gene data show CDR1 as KGHSH and CDR2 as LQKENI. CDR3 DNA sequence: TGTGCCAGCTCACGAGGGTGGAACACTGAAGCTTTCTTT. Protein sequence: CASSRGWNTEAFF.

This chain links TRBV7-2 with TRBJ2-3; 8 bases are a match to TRBD1. The ends lost 5 bases at V and 1 base at J; junction bases unmatched: 2. Germline V gene data show CDR1 as SGHTA and CDR2 as FQGNSA. This CDR3 comprises 14 residues. CDR3 in amino acids: CASSPDRGTDTQYF. The CDR3 DNA sequence: TGTGCCAGCAGCCCGGACAGGGGCACAGATACGCAGTATTTT.

The chain links TRBV28 to TRBJ2-3; 10 bases are a match to TRBD2. With 4 bases clipped from V and 8 bases from J, the junction kept 9 bases outside the gene matches. Germline V CDR1 and CDR2: MDHEN, SYDVKM. CDR3 length: 15 residues. Written as DNA, the CDR3 is TGTGCCAGCAGTTCACCCAGCGGGAGGGTCCCTACGCAGTATTTT. It is translated as CASSSPSGRVPTQYF. The full variable domain, rest sourced from reference TRBV28 and TRBJ2-3, is DVKVTQSSRYLVKRTGEKVFLECVQDMDHENMFWYRQDPGLGLRLIYFSYDVKMKEKGDIPEGYSVSREKKERFSLILESASTNQTSMYLCASSSPSGRVPTQYFGPGTRLTVL.

V usage is TRBV27 and J usage is TRBJ2-7; 9 bases are a match to TRBD2. V dropped 2 bases and J dropped 6; count of bases not matched to a gene: 5. The CDR3 spans 14 residues. Germline V gene lookup returns CDR1 MNHEY and CDR2 SMNVEV (reference sequence). CDR3 nucleotide sequence: TGTGCCAGCAGTTTAGCGGGAGGGGCCGTCGAGCAGTACTTC. This gives the protein CASSLAGGAVEQYF.

The rearrangement joins TRBV27 to TRBJ1-1; D remains ambiguous. CDR1 and CDR2 from the germline V gene are MNHEY and SMNVEV (reference sequence). The CDR3 is made up of 14 amino acids. Deletions cut 7 bases from V and 1 base from J, with 13 bases between. CDR3 in amino acids: CASNTIGGNTEAFF. The DNA of the CDR3 is TGTGCCAGCAATACGATTGGCGGGAACACTGAAGCTTTCTTT.

The chain uses TRBV6-6 and TRBJ1-3, with 8 bases that match TRBD1. CDR1 is MNHNY, CDR2 SVGAGI, per germline (reference sequence). This CDR3 has 15 amino acids. V dropped 4 bases and J dropped 3; count of bases not matched to a gene: 5. The CDR3 nucleotides read TGTGCCAGCAGTTCCAGGGGGCTTCTTGGAAACACCATATATTTT. It translates to CASSSRGLLGNTIYF.

This chain uses TRBV5-6 with TRBJ2-1, with unresolved D. The CDR3 is 11 residues long. Trimming took 3 bases from V and 6 from J, leaving 4 bases between them. Germline V lookup: CDR1 SGHDT, CDR2 YYEEEE. CDR3 nucleotides: TGTGCCAGCAGCTGGGGCAATGAGCAGTTCTTC. Translating it yields CASSWGNEQFF.

This sequence joins TRBV10-3 and TRBJ2-7, with 10 bases aligning to TRBD1. V dropped 3 bases and J dropped 5; count of bases not matched to a gene: 7. The CDR3 is made up of 15 amino acids. Germline CDR1 reads ENHRY; CDR2 reads SYGVKD. Here the CDR3 reads CAISDPGQGRDEQYF. The CDR3 DNA sequence: TGTGCCATCAGTGATCCGGGACAGGGGAGGGACGAGCAGTACTTC.

The chain recombines TRBV18 with TRBJ1-5; D might be TRBD1 (6 bases). The CDR3 extends over 15 amino acids. V lost 2 bases, J lost 0 bases, and 8 bases lay in between. CDR1 and CDR2 from the germline V gene are KGHSH and LQKENI. CDR3 sequence: CASSPDRSSNQPQHF. As DNA, the CDR3 is TGTGCCAGCTCACCAGACAGGTCTAGCAATCAGCCCCAGCATTTT.

The DNA for the CDR3 is TGTGCCAGCAGTGAACAGGGGGCGGGCACCGGGGAGCTGTTTTTT. Protein product: CASSEQGAGTGELFF. V gene TRBV7-3 combines with J gene TRBJ2-2; 9 nucleotides line up with TRBD1. From germline, CDR1 is SGHTA and CDR2 FQGTGA. The CDR3 is made up of 15 amino acids. V gave up 6 bases and J gave up 4 bases; unmatched junction bases: 6.

J is TRBJ1-1 and V is TRBV19; TRBD1 might be the D (6 bases). V lost 1 base and J lost 7, with 16 bases in between. This CDR3 region has 15 residues. CDR1 and CDR2 from the germline V gene are LNHDA and SQIVND (reference sequence). The CDR3 bases are TGTGCCAGTAGTATAGGGGCAGGGGCGCAGGATGAAGCTTTCTTT. It translates to CASSIGAGAQDEAFF.

As to this clone: This likely stems from a read error, as it lies one base from a far larger clone. The V and J genes are TRBV7-9 and TRBJ2-1; D is unresolved. The V gene lost 2 bases and the J gene lost 2 bases, with 10 bases spanning the gap. The CDR3 loop spans 15 amino acids. Germline lookup yields CDR1 SEHNR and CDR2 FQNEAQ (reference sequence). The DNA for the CDR3 is TGTGCCAGCAGCTTAATTCCAGAGGCCTACAATGAGCAGTTCTTC. Translating gives CASSLIPEAYNEQFF.

The chain links TRBV18 to TRBJ2-7, with 7 bases fitting TRBD1. CDR1 is KGHSH and CDR2 is LQKENI in the germline V gene. The CDR3 has 15 amino acids. J gave up 3 bases and V 4 bases, and 9 bases lay outside the gene matches. DNA for the CDR3: TGTGCCAGCTCACGGCCCGGGACAGCAGTCTACGAGCAGTACTTC. It specifies CASSRPGTAVYEQYF.

This clone appeared a single time. The chain uses TRBV10-2 and TRBJ2-7; a weak D match, TRBD1 (7 bases). Trimming removed 11 bases at V and 6 bases at J, with 23 bases between. The CDR3 totals 14 residues. Germline V gives CDR1 WSHSY, CDR2 SAAADI. CDR3 in DNA: TGCGCCGGGGCGCGGGACAGTATATCCCCCGAGCAGTACTTC. This sequence encodes CAGARDSISPEQYF.

J is TRBJ2-3 and V is TRBV7-9; D possibly corresponds to TRBD1 (8 bases). Germline CDR1 and CDR2: SEHNR and FQNEAQ (reference sequence). V lost 10 bases, J lost 1 base, and 18 bases lay in between. The length of the CDR3 is 15 residues. The CDR3 reads CATEQGGTGTDTQYF. CDR3 nucleotides: TGTGCCACTGAACAGGGGGGGACCGGCACAGATACGCAGTATTTT.

The chain employs TRBV25-1 and TRBJ2-3; the D is unclear. V was clipped by 2 bases and J by 1 base, with 7 bases between them. CDR3 length: 14 amino acids. The germline V gene has CDR1 MGHDK and CDR2 SYGVNS. For the CDR3, the DNA is TGTGCCAGCAGTGAACGTCCAGGCACAGATACGCAGTATTTT. Its protein is CASSERPGTDTQYF.

A note on this clone: This may be a read error, as it is one base from a much larger clone. The chain links TRBV5-6 to TRBJ1-1, with D perhaps TRBD1 (5 bases). The CDR3 has 14 amino acids. Germline V gene data show CDR1 as SGHDT and CDR2 as YYEEEE. This CDR3 is CASSLIRANTDAFF. In DNA, the CDR3 is TGTGCCAGCAGCTTAATCAGGGCGAACACTGATGCTTTCTTT.

This clone was seen only once. The V call is TRBV10-3, the J call TRBJ2-3; TRBD2 agrees at 9 bases. The CDR3 runs to 17 residues. The germline V gene has CDR1 ENHRY and CDR2 SYGVKD. The V segment lost 3 bases and the J segment 4 bases; nucleotides outside the gene matches: 11. The CDR3: CAISDSGGRARADTQYF. The CDR3 DNA sequence: TGTGCCATCAGTGACAGTGGCGGGAGGGCCAGGGCAGATACGCAGTATTTT.

This clone was recorded only once. V gene TRBV5-1 combines with J gene TRBJ2-7, with TRBD1 identical over 7 bases. CDR1 is SGHRS, CDR2 YFSETQ, per germline. Germline trimming cut 4 bases from V and 6 bases from J; bases unmatched to any gene: 7. This CDR3 has 13 amino acids. Here the CDR3 DNA reads TGCGCCAGCAGCCAAATGACAGGGTCCGAGCAGTACTTC. It specifies CASSQMTGSEQYF.

The V call is TRBV6-1, the J call TRBJ1-1; possibly TRBD1 for D (6 bases). Per germline, CDR1 MNHNS and CDR2 SASEGT. This CDR3 is 14 amino acids long. V was cut by 5 bases and J by 5 bases, with 15 bases left in between. CDR3 residues: CASSSQGRGTEAFF. The CDR3 DNA is TGTGCCAGCAGTTCACAGGGTAGGGGAACTGAAGCTTTCTTT.

This clone occurred a few times. V and J are TRBV5-6 and TRBJ2-1, with D perhaps TRBD2 (5 bases). CDR1 SGHDT and CDR2 YYEEEE come from the germline V gene. Trimming shortened V by 1 base and J by 10 bases, and 9 bases separated the two germline ends. There are 12 residues in the CDR3. CDR3 residues: CASSLPGWEQFF. DNA of the CDR3: TGTGCCAGCAGCTTGCCGGGGTGGGAGCAGTTCTTC.

The sample holds a few counts of this clone. This chain joins TRBV5-1 and TRBJ2-5; the match to TRBD2 covers 12 bases. V dropped 5 bases and J dropped 5; count of bases not matched to a gene: 4. The CDR3 is made up of 14 amino acids. CDR1 is SGHRS, CDR2 YFSETQ, per germline. CDR3 protein: CASSHGLAGETQYF. The CDR3 nucleotides are TGCGCCAGCAGTCATGGACTAGCGGGGGAGACCCAGTACTTC.